This TCR beta chain was found in a study of blood T cells in healthy people across ages. The study, taken as a whole, reports: Aged donors had fewer naive CD4+ cells and lower diversity than long-lived donors. Strong correlation existed between TCR beta diversity and naive T cell percentage.

The J segment lost 4 bases and the V segment lost 6 bases, leaving 8 bases of the junction unmatched. The CDR3 is 14 residues long. Germline assignment: CDR1 SGHRS and CDR2 YFSETQ. About this clonotype: Its antigen is not known.

Using a J-beta primer mix together with a sample-barcoded 5' primer, a second PCR was run for roughly 6 to 12 cycles. Via MiXCR, TCRdb re-called the 5' RACE reads, giving one row per CDR3 protein. The top ten hold 20% to 25% of the sample, which has about a million distinct CDR3 sequences, 45% to 60% seen once. The TCR comes from a woman between 55 and 75 years old in good health. This chain connects TRBV5-1 to TRBJ2-3; 7 bases are shared with TRBD2. Source material: blood. CDR3 amino acids: CASTGPSGSDTQYF. Written as DNA, the CDR3 is TGCGCCAGCACCGGACCTAGCGGATCAGATACGCAGTATTTT.